The next 5 T cell receptor beta chains were all read from a single sample in a study of control samples from healthy donors and cancer patients. Generated by immunoSEQ multiplex PCR, the TCRdb table keeps only in-frame clones and is missing some. In the table there are about 110,000 clones, approximately 90% of which are singletons. Sequenced sample: blood. The receptor source for this set is a human donor in good health. The donor label of this sample is uncertain.

J is TRBJ1-1 and V is TRBV30, with TRBD1 as a possible D gene (6 bases). The CDR3 runs 12 residues. The V gene's germline CDR1 is GTSNPN and CDR2 SVGIG (reference sequence). With 5 bases removed from V and 4 bases from J, the gap between germline ends came to 11 bases. This CDR3 reads CAWSRGTTEAFF. Written as DNA, the CDR3 is TGTGCCTGGTCCAGGGGTACCACTGAAGCTTTCTTT.

The rearrangement links TRBV28 to TRBJ1-1; no definite D call. This CDR3 comprises 10 residues. V was cut by 8 bases and J by 8 bases, with 9 bases left in between. Germline V lookup: CDR1 MDHEN, CDR2 SYDVKM. The CDR3 nucleotides read TGTGCCAGCCTTTCCAGAGAAGCTTTCTTT. Residues: CASLSREAFF.

The chain joins TRBV6-6 to TRBJ1-6, with 12 bases that match TRBD1. V dropped 3 bases and J dropped 10; count of bases not matched to a gene: 7. The CDR3 extends over 16 amino acids. The V gene's germline CDR1 is MNHNY and CDR2 SVGAGI (reference sequence). Written as DNA, the CDR3 is TGTGCCAGCAGTTATGCGGGACAGGGGGCAGGATCACCCCTCCACTTT. It is translated as CASSYAGQGAGSPLHF.

The rearrangement links TRBV6-6 to TRBJ1-2; tentatively, D is TRBD1 (5 bases). V gave up 5 bases and J gave up 0 bases, with 10 bases separating them. CDR3 length equals 14 residues. CDR1 is MNHNY, CDR2 SVGAGI, per germline (reference sequence). Here the CDR3 reads CASSRGTSNYGYTF. The CDR3 nucleotides are TGTGCCAGCAGTCGTGGGACCTCTAACTATGGCTACACCTTC.

The J gene is TRBJ1-1, the V gene TRBV7-8; D remains unclear. The CDR3 totals 13 residues. Germline V lookup: CDR1 SGHVS, CDR2 FQNEAQ. Between the trimmed V and J ends, which lost 3 bases and 1 base, there was a span of 6 bases. As DNA, the CDR3 is TGTGCCAGCAGCTTCAAAGGGAACACTGAAGCTTTCTTT. This translates into CASSFKGNTEAFF.